These 31 T cell receptor beta chains share one sample of origin, sequenced in a study of blood T cell repertoires in COVID-19. Assay used: immunoSEQ multiplex PCR; TCRdb lists only in-frame clones, some missing. This table has under 150,000 clones, approximately 80% appearing once. Specimen: peripheral blood. Every receptor here comes from a man aged 35 to 55 with active or convalescent COVID-19.

The chain uses TRBV5-1 and TRBJ2-7, with 10 bases identical to TRBD1. Unmatched junction bases numbered 9, after V lost 0 bases and J lost 3 bases. Germline V gene sequence: CDR1 SGHRS, CDR2 YFSETQ. CDR3 length: 17 amino acids. CDR3 sequence: CASSLGGWGQGLYEQYF. The CDR3 coding sequence is TGCGCCAGCAGCTTGGGAGGTTGGGGACAGGGGCTCTACGAGCAGTACTTC.

The rearrangement uses TRBV9 and TRBJ2-5; possibly TRBD2 for D (5 bases). Germline loops: CDR1 SGDLS, CDR2 YYNGEE. This CDR3 is 14 amino acids long. Between the trimmed V and J ends, which lost 0 bases and 5 bases, there was a span of 11 bases. The chain's CDR3 is CASSVEPGGETQYF. Here the CDR3 DNA reads TGTGCCAGCAGCGTAGAACCCGGCGGGGAGACCCAGTACTTC.

V gene TRBV19 combines with J gene TRBJ2-5; 9 nucleotides line up with TRBD1. V shed 7 bases, J shed 5 bases, and the junction held 11 bases outside the gene matches. CDR1 is LNHDA and CDR2 is SQIVND in the germline V gene (reference sequence). The CDR3 has 15 residues. The CDR3 DNA reads TGTGCCAGTAACCCACAGGGGGCAGTGGGGGAGACCCAGTACTTC. Translating gives CASNPQGAVGETQYF.

The chain carries TRBV6-2 or TRBV6-3 and TRBJ2-7; the match to TRBD2 covers 7 bases. The CDR3 covers 14 residues. CDR1 is MNHEY and CDR2 is SVGEGT in the germline V gene. The V gene end was trimmed by 7 bases and the J gene end by 3 bases; junction bases not matched to a gene: 9. CDR3 DNA: TGTGCCAGCACCCCGGTGGGGAGGGACTACGAGCAGTACTTC. Its protein product is CASTPVGRDYEQYF.

The chain employs TRBV6-5 and TRBJ2-7; tentative D call: TRBD1 (5 bases). V was pared by 2 bases and J by 1 base, with 12 bases between. CDR1 MNHEY and CDR2 SVGAGI come from the germline V gene. The CDR3 has 15 amino acids. The CDR3 bases are TGTGCCAGCAGTTACCAGCCGACAGTTTCCTACGAGCAGTACTTC. It encodes CASSYQPTVSYEQYF.

This chain uses TRBV4-3 with TRBJ1-4; D gene unclear. Trimming cost V 4 bases and J 7 bases, with 10 bases left between them. This CDR3 is built from 13 residues. In germline, CDR1 is LGHNA, CDR2 YSLEER. CDR3 loop: CASSPVAREKLFF. CDR3 DNA: TGCGCCAGCAGCCCCGTAGCCCGTGAAAAACTGTTTTTT.

The genes are TRBV25-1 and TRBJ2-3; 10 nucleotides agree with TRBD2. With V trimmed by 2 bases and J by 7 bases, 9 bases remained unmatched. The CDR3 length is 16 residues. The germline gives CDR1 MGHDK, CDR2 SYGVNS. The CDR3 coding sequence is TGTGCCAGCAGTGAACCCAATAGCGGGGGGACGAATACGCAGTATTTT. It is translated as CASSEPNSGGTNTQYF.

This chain connects TRBV5-1 to TRBJ2-5, with a tentative D call TRBD1 (6 bases). Trimming removed 0 bases from V and 2 bases from J, with 11 bases in between. CDR3 length: 15 residues. From germline, CDR1 is SGHRS and CDR2 YFSETQ. CDR3 loop: CASSLGWGQQETQYF. As DNA, the CDR3 is TGCGCCAGCAGCTTGGGTTGGGGGCAGCAAGAGACCCAGTACTTC.

The chain recombines TRBV12-3 or TRBV12-4 with TRBJ2-7, with D possibly TRBD1 on 5 matching bases. There are 12 residues in the CDR3. V lost 5 bases, J lost 3 bases, and 8 bases lay in between. CDR3 residues: CASSDRSYEQYF. DNA of the CDR3: TGTGCCAGCAGTGACAGAAGCTACGAGCAGTACTTC.

V usage is TRBV5-5 and J usage is TRBJ1-1; TRBD1 matches 8 bases. After removal of 4 bases from V and 4 bases from J, the junction contained 9 bases not matched to a gene. Germline V CDR1 and CDR2: SGHKS, YYEKEE (reference sequence). This CDR3 comprises 15 residues. CDR3 coding DNA: TGTGCCAGCAGCCCCTATAAGACAGGGGTCACTGAAGCTTTCTTT. Translated: CASSPYKTGVTEAFF.

The rearrangement joins TRBV2 to TRBJ1-5; the match to TRBD1 covers 8 bases. Trimming took 6 bases from V and 3 from J; bases not matched to a gene: 10. The CDR3 covers 16 residues. Germline CDR1 is SNHLY and CDR2 is FYNNEI. CDR3 DNA: TGTGCCAGCAGCATCCGGACAGGGATGACCAATCAGCCCCAGCATTTT. Protein sequence: CASSIRTGMTNQPQHF.

This clone has a single count. The chain combines TRBV10-3 with TRBJ2-5; D unresolved. Deletions cut 6 bases from V and 1 base from J, with 12 bases between. The CDR3 sequence is 14 residues long. Per the germline V gene, CDR1 is ENHRY and CDR2 is SYGVKD. This CDR3 is CAISSQAGQETQYF. For the CDR3, the DNA is TGTGCCATCAGCTCCCAAGCAGGCCAAGAGACCCAGTACTTC.

The chain combines TRBV5-1 with TRBJ2-3; TRBD2 might be the D (6 bases). This CDR3 is 17 amino acids long. The V gene's germline CDR1 is SGHRS and CDR2 YFSETQ. V lost 0 bases, J lost 2 bases, and 16 bases lay in between. CDR3 loop: CASSLGASGSITDTQYF. The CDR3 DNA follows: TGCGCCAGCAGCTTGGGAGCCAGCGGGTCAATCACAGATACGCAGTATTTT. The full variable domain, in which reference TRBV5-1 and TRBJ2-3 provide the parts outside the CDR3, is KAGVTQTPRYLIKTRGQQVTLSCSPISGHRSVSWYQQTPGQGLQFLFEYFSETQRNKGNFPGRFSGRQFSNSRSEMNVSTLELGDSALYLCASSLGASGSITDTQYFGPGTRLTVL.

In its sample, this clone was seen once. The chain carries TRBV3-1 (or the pseudogene TRBV3-2) and TRBJ1-5, with a weak D call TRBD1 (6 bases). CDR1 is LGHDT, CDR2 YNNKEL, per germline (reference sequence). V was shortened by 3 bases and J by 6 bases, with 12 bases between the two germline ends. The CDR3 has 14 amino acids. The CDR3 DNA reads TGTGCCAGCAGCCAGGCGCAGGGGTCTCAGCCCCAGCATTTT. Its protein product is CASSQAQGSQPQHF.

A note on this clone: Other DNA variants within this sample encode the same CDR3. The V call is TRBV18, the J call TRBJ2-3, with 7 bases that match TRBD2. Germline lookup yields CDR1 KGHSH and CDR2 LQKENI. The CDR3 runs 15 residues. Trimming took 3 bases from V and 1 from J; bases not matched to a gene: 4. The CDR3 nucleotides are TGTGCCAGCTCACCGGGGGGGGAAGGCACAGATACGCAGTATTTT. This codes for CASSPGGEGTDTQYF.

This clone came up many times. The V and J genes are TRBV5-4 and TRBJ1-4, with a tentative D call TRBD1 (5 bases). CDR1 SGHNT and CDR2 YYREEE come from the germline V gene (reference sequence). CDR3 length equals 12 residues. V was clipped by 7 bases and J by 7 bases, with 11 bases between them. CDR3 in amino acids: CASGHWGEKLFF. The CDR3 DNA reads TGTGCCAGCGGACACTGGGGTGAAAAACTGTTTTTT.

This rearrangement joins TRBV7-9 to TRBJ1-3, with TRBD1 matching over 12 bases. CDR3 length: 16 residues. J gave up 4 bases and V 0 bases, and 1 base lay outside the gene matches. Germline assignment: CDR1 SEHNR and CDR2 FQNEAQ (reference sequence). The CDR3 protein is CASSLAGTGGGNTIYF. The CDR3 nucleotides read TGTGCCAGCAGCTTAGCAGGGACAGGGGGCGGAAACACCATATATTTT.

This sequence joins TRBV4-1 and TRBJ2-5; 9 positions agree with TRBD2. This CDR3 spans 17 amino acids. Germline CDR1 is MGHRA and CDR2 is YSYEKL. With 0 bases clipped from V and 2 bases from J, the junction kept 7 bases outside the gene matches. The CDR3 DNA reads as TGCGCCAGCAGCCAAGATCGAGCTAGCGGGGCTCAAGAGACCCAGTACTTC. This gives the protein CASSQDRASGAQETQYF.

The genes are TRBV19 and TRBJ2-1; 7 bases match TRBD2. This CDR3 contains 12 residues. The J segment lost 7 bases and the V segment lost 4 bases, leaving 1 base of the junction unmatched. From germline, CDR1 is LNHDA and CDR2 SQIVND (reference sequence). The CDR3 protein is CASSRGGNEQFF. CDR3 sequence (DNA): TGTGCCAGTAGTAGGGGGGGTAATGAGCAGTTCTTC.

This chain connects TRBV6-5 to TRBJ1-1, with TRBD1 identical over 9 bases. Germline V gene data show CDR1 as MNHEY and CDR2 as SVGAGI. The CDR3 length is 15 residues. V lost 6 bases, J lost 5 bases, and 10 bases stayed unmatched. The DNA for the CDR3 is TGTGCCAGCAGAGCCCGACAGGGGGGATGGACTGAAGCTTTCTTT. Residues: CASRARQGGWTEAFF.

This chain joins TRBV19 and TRBJ2-5, with 8 bases lining up with TRBD2. Unmatched junction bases numbered 10, after V lost 2 bases and J lost 2 bases. The germline CDR1 and CDR2 sequences are LNHDA and SQIVND (reference sequence). The CDR3 extends over 17 amino acids. The CDR3 reads CASSIRTVTSGQETQYF. As DNA, the CDR3 is TGTGCCAGTAGTATAAGAACTGTAACTAGCGGACAAGAGACCCAGTACTTC.

CDR3 nucleotides: TGTGCCAGCAGCTCCCGGGGGAGCGGGAGCTCCTACGAGCAGTACTTC. It encodes CASSSRGSGSSYEQYF. The chain recombines TRBV11-2 with TRBJ2-7, with 8 nucleotides matching TRBD2. The CDR3 is made up of 16 amino acids. Per the germline V gene, CDR1 is SGHAT and CDR2 is FQNNGV. The trim removed 4 bases at V and 0 bases at J, leaving 8 bases unmatched.

The chain uses TRBV10-2 and TRBJ2-4; 8 bases fit TRBD1. This CDR3 spans 13 amino acids. Trimming at V came to 9 bases and at J to 5 bases, leaving 6 bases not matched to a gene. Germline V lookup: CDR1 WSHSY, CDR2 SAAADI. As DNA, the CDR3 is TGCGCCAGTTCGACAGGGGTTCAAAACATTCAGTACTTC. It specifies CASSTGVQNIQYF.

J is TRBJ2-5 and V is TRBV27; D may be TRBD1 (5 bases). The V gene's germline CDR1 is MNHEY and CDR2 SMNVEV (reference sequence). V gave up 5 bases and J gave up 4 bases, with 11 bases separating them. The CDR3 extends over 13 amino acids. CDR3 loop: CASSKSTGETQYF. CDR3 DNA sequence: TGTGCCAGCAGTAAAAGTACAGGAGAGACCCAGTACTTC.

This sequence joins TRBV6-1 and TRBJ1-1; 12 bases align to TRBD1. The CDR3 length is 14 residues. CDR1 MNHNS and CDR2 SASEGT come from the germline V gene. The junction had 4 bases not matched to a gene; V was cut back by 3 bases and J by 8 bases. The CDR3 protein is CASSDPGTGGEAFF. DNA for the CDR3: TGTGCCAGCAGTGACCCCGGGACAGGGGGCGAAGCTTTCTTT.

J is TRBJ1-3 and V is TRBV12-3 or TRBV12-4; D gene unclear. V was shortened by 5 bases and J by 1 base, with 6 bases between the two germline ends. The length of the CDR3 is 13 residues. Here the CDR3 DNA reads TGTGCCAGCAGTCTTGTATCTGGAAACACCATATATTTT. Its protein product is CASSLVSGNTIYF.

Comment on this clone: Other DNA sequences in the same sample also yield this CDR3. This chain uses TRBV6-5 with TRBJ2-1; TRBD2 is a possible D gene (6 bases). V was cut by 0 bases and J by 1 base, with 7 bases left in between. Germline V gene data show CDR1 as MNHEY and CDR2 as SVGAGI. This CDR3 contains 15 residues. The DNA of the CDR3 is TGTGCCAGCAGTTACTCGGGGGGTTCCTACAATGAGCAGTTCTTC. This encodes CASSYSGGSYNEQFF.

V and J are TRBV11-2 and TRBJ1-6, with 7 positions matching TRBD1. The CDR3 consists of 14 residues. CDR1 is SGHAT, CDR2 FQNNGV, per germline. V trimming: 3 bases; J trimming: 8 bases; junction bases outside the gene matches: 4. The chain's CDR3 is CASSFGRGDSPLHF. As DNA, the CDR3 is TGTGCCAGCAGCTTCGGCAGGGGGGATTCACCCCTCCACTTT.

The chain carries TRBV28 and TRBJ1-2; 10 bases align to TRBD1. The CDR3 totals 16 residues. The germline V gene has CDR1 MDHEN and CDR2 SYDVKM. J gave up 1 base and V 4 bases, and 6 bases lay outside the gene matches. CDR3 nucleotide sequence: TGTGCCAGCAGTTCTATCCGGGACAGGGGTAACTATGGCTACACCTTC. Encoded protein: CASSSIRDRGNYGYTF.

The chain couples TRBV5-5 to TRBJ2-5; D ambiguous. The CDR3 contains 13 residues. V lost 6 bases, J lost 5 bases, and 14 bases lay in between. CDR1 and CDR2 from the germline V gene are SGHKS and YYEKEE (reference sequence). The CDR3 nucleotides are TGTGCCAGCACCACTCCAATCGTGGAGACCCAGTACTTC. Protein product: CASTTPIVETQYF.

The chain uses TRBV7-2 and TRBJ1-2; 9 positions match TRBD1. The CDR3 consists of 15 residues. V shed 2 bases, J shed 3 bases, and the junction held 4 bases outside the gene matches. Germline assignment: CDR1 SGHTA and CDR2 FQGNSA. The CDR3 nucleotides are TGTGCCAGCAGCTTAAAAACAGGGGGCGACTATGGCTACACCTTC. Translating it yields CASSLKTGGDYGYTF.